These 32 T cell receptor beta chains came from one sample sequenced in a study of OX40 agonist ivuxolimab in advanced cancers. The protocol used for the library was the immunoSEQ multiplex PCR assay. TCRdb took over this immuneACCESS table, retaining in-frame rearrangements with V and J assigned. Such tables are incomplete; in checked studies, under half of the missing clones stem from an unresolved V gene, and the remainder is unexplained. Counted in this sample were roughly 53,000 clones; about 87% of them appeared once. 5% to 5.5% of the sample rests with the top ten. This material consisted of CD4+ or CD8+ T cells sorted from blood, taken in a trial of the OX40 agonist ivuxolimab. These receptors were obtained from an adult with an advanced solid tumor such as melanoma, head and neck, liver or kidney cancer.

The CDR3 nucleotides read TGTGCCAGCAGCCCGCCAGGTCGGTTCCGCGCTAGCGGACACAATGAGCAGTTCTTC. This encodes CASSPPGRFRASGHNEQFF. V usage is TRBV7-9 and J usage is TRBJ2-1, with 7 bases aligning to TRBD2. Germline V gene data show CDR1 as SEHNR and CDR2 as FQNEAQ (reference sequence). The CDR3 consists of 19 residues. The trim removed 5 bases at V and 5 bases at J, leaving 21 bases unmatched.

V and J are TRBV29-1 and TRBJ2-5; TRBD2 is a possible D gene (5 bases). Per germline, CDR1 SQVTM and CDR2 ANQGSEA. The CDR3 sequence is 12 residues long. The V end lost 3 bases, the J end lost 5 bases, and 10 bases lay between the germline ends. CDR3 nucleotide sequence: TGCAGCGTTGATACCCGGAGGGAGACCCAGTACTTC. Its translation: CSVDTRRETQYF.

This chain connects TRBV18 to TRBJ2-1; 9 positions agree with TRBD1. The germline V gene encodes CDR1 KGHSH and CDR2 LQKENI. Trimming cost V 0 bases and J 3 bases; bases outside gene matches: 3. The CDR3 is made up of 16 amino acids. CDR3 sequence: CASSPPPGQGYNEQFF. CDR3 DNA: TGTGCCAGCTCACCACCTCCGGGACAGGGCTACAATGAGCAGTTCTTC.

The chain has TRBV10-3 and TRBJ1-2; D gene unclear. Between the trimmed V and J ends, which lost 4 bases and 5 bases, there was a span of 11 bases. The CDR3 length is 13 residues. Germline V CDR1 and CDR2: ENHRY, SYGVKD. The CDR3 nucleotides read TGTGCCATCAGTGGGTCCGGGAGGTATGGCTACACCTTC. It is translated as CAISGSGRYGYTF.

The V and J genes are TRBV9 and TRBJ2-1, with 8 bases aligning to TRBD1. V gave up 2 bases and J gave up 4 bases; unmatched junction bases: 2. CDR1 is SGDLS, CDR2 YYNGEE, per germline. CDR3 size: 14 residues. The CDR3 protein is CASSVDRVYNEQFF. The CDR3 DNA sequence: TGTGCCAGCAGCGTGGACAGGGTATACAATGAGCAGTTCTTC.

The CDR3 reads CASSPGQGSYNEQFF. In DNA form, the CDR3 reads TGTGCCAGCTCACCGGGACAGGGCTCCTACAATGAGCAGTTCTTC. The chain employs TRBV18 and TRBJ2-1; 9 bases are shared with TRBD1. Germline loops: CDR1 KGHSH, CDR2 LQKENI. V gave up 3 bases and J gave up 0 bases; unmatched junction bases: 0. CDR3 length: 15 amino acids.

The V and J genes are TRBV7-9 and TRBJ2-2, with D perhaps matching TRBD2 (5 bases). V was cut by 1 base and J by 5 bases, with 11 bases left in between. This CDR3 is 15 amino acids long. Germline V gene lookup returns CDR1 SEHNR and CDR2 FQNEAQ (reference sequence). The CDR3 coding sequence is TGTGCCAGCAGCTTAGAGGGAGTAAGAACCGGGGAGCTGTTTTTT. It is translated as CASSLEGVRTGELFF.

The count of this clone is one. The rearrangement uses TRBV7-2 and TRBJ1-2, with TRBD1 as a possible D gene (6 bases). The CDR3 runs to 13 residues. V lost 2 bases and J lost 4, with 8 bases in between. Germline CDR1 SGHTA, CDR2 FQGNSA. CDR3 nucleotides: TGTGCCAGCAGCTTACAGGGGAGCTATGGCTACACCTTC. This translates into CASSLQGSYGYTF.

V gene TRBV7-2 combines with J gene TRBJ2-1; D gene ambiguous. Germline lookup yields CDR1 SGHTA and CDR2 FQGNSA. The CDR3 is made up of 13 amino acids. The V gene lost 7 bases and the J gene lost 8 bases, with 15 bases spanning the gap. The CDR3 is CASTLDRPDEQFF. Written as DNA, the CDR3 is TGTGCCAGCACCCTGGACCGCCCCGATGAGCAGTTCTTC.

The CDR3 region has the DNA TGTGCCAGCAGTTTAGATGGGCAGGGGACAGATACGCAGTATTTT. It translates to CASSLDGQGTDTQYF. The genes are TRBV28 and TRBJ2-3; D may be TRBD1 (6 bases). Trimming shortened V by 2 bases and J by 3 bases, and 12 bases separated the two germline ends. CDR3 length: 15 residues. The germline V gene has CDR1 MDHEN and CDR2 SYDVKM.

The chain links TRBV7-9 to TRBJ2-7; 13 bases match TRBD2. After removal of 5 bases from V and 2 bases from J, the junction contained 6 bases not matched to a gene. Germline CDR1 SEHNR, CDR2 FQNEAQ (reference sequence). This CDR3 contains 16 residues. The DNA of the CDR3 is TGTGCCAGCAGCGCCACCACTAGCGGGAGGGCCTACGAGCAGTACTTC. It is translated as CASSATTSGRAYEQYF.

The V and J genes are TRBV29-1 and TRBJ2-3, with D possibly matching TRBD2 (5 bases). Germline V gives CDR1 SQVTM, CDR2 ANQGSEA. The CDR3 is 14 amino acids. The V and J ends lost 2 bases and 0 bases respectively, with 9 bases between them. CDR3 residues: CSVERGTSTDTQYF. Written as DNA, the CDR3 is TGCAGCGTTGAACGGGGTACTAGCACAGATACGCAGTATTTT.

This rearrangement joins TRBV6-5 to TRBJ1-1; D call uncertain. The length of the CDR3 is 12 residues. From germline, CDR1 is MNHEY and CDR2 SVGAGI. With 6 bases removed from V and 2 bases from J, the gap between germline ends came to 7 bases. The CDR3 nucleotides read TGTGCCAGCAGCTCCACTAACACTGAAGCTTTCTTT. Translation: CASSSTNTEAFF.

Written as DNA, the CDR3 is TGCGCCAGCAGGGGACTCGCGACGGATACGCAGTATTTT. Protein: CASRGLATDTQYF. The chain has TRBV5-1 and TRBJ2-3; D may be TRBD2 (6 bases). The length of the CDR3 is 13 residues. With 5 bases removed from V and 6 bases from J, the gap between germline ends came to 13 bases. Germline V gives CDR1 SGHRS, CDR2 YFSETQ.

This clone is deemed medium-sized. The chain has TRBV29-1 and TRBJ2-3, with D maybe TRBD2 (5 bases). Germline assignment: CDR1 SQVTM and CDR2 ANQGSEA. The CDR3 loop spans 13 amino acids. Trimming removed 7 bases at V and 2 bases at J, with 13 bases between. CDR3 in amino acids: CSGTGLYTDTQYF. CDR3 DNA: TGCAGCGGGACCGGACTCTACACAGATACGCAGTATTTT.

The rearrangement joins TRBV5-4 to TRBJ1-2; D possibly corresponds to TRBD1 (5 bases). CDR1 is SGHNT and CDR2 is YYREEE in the germline V gene (reference sequence). Deletions cut 4 bases from V and 4 bases from J, with 17 bases between. The CDR3 loop spans 15 amino acids. CDR3 sequence: CASSPAPGPPYGYTF. DNA for the CDR3: TGTGCCAGCAGCCCCGCCCCGGGACCTCCCTATGGCTACACCTTC.

V usage is TRBV7-8 and J usage is TRBJ2-7, with D tentatively TRBD2 (6 bases). Germline-derived CDR1 and CDR2 are SGHVS and FQNEAQ. Trimming left V 2 bases short and J 6 bases short, with 20 bases between. CDR3 size: 16 residues. The DNA of the CDR3 is TGTGCCAGCAGCTTAAGGGGCGGGAATCCCCCTAGCGAGCAGTACTTC. Protein: CASSLRGGNPPSEQYF.

The chain uses TRBV7-9 and TRBJ2-1, with 7 bases identical to TRBD2. The CDR3 covers 15 residues. The J segment lost 5 bases and the V segment lost 2 bases, leaving 6 bases of the junction unmatched. Germline values: CDR1 SEHNR, CDR2 FQNEAQ (reference sequence). The CDR3 spells CASSLFGGRDNEQFF. The CDR3 region has the DNA TGTGCCAGCAGCTTATTCGGCGGGAGAGACAATGAGCAGTTCTTC.

Points on this clone: At one of its ends the junction is not consistent with the germline gene, which may arise from a read error. The chain is built from TRBV6-1 and TRBJ2-7, with D tentatively TRBD1 (5 bases). The CDR3 loop spans 10 amino acids. CDR1 MNHNS and CDR2 SASEGT come from the germline V gene. CDR3 nucleotides: TGTGCCAGCAGTGAGATGACAGCCATCTTC. Translated, it gives CASSEMTAIF.

The chain has TRBV5-6 and TRBJ1-2; D is perhaps TRBD1 (6 bases). Trimming pared 0 bases from V and 7 bases from J, leaving 16 bases between. CDR1 is SGHDT, CDR2 YYEEEE, per germline. This CDR3 is built from 15 residues. CDR3: CASSLARTVSSGYTF. The CDR3, as DNA: TGTGCCAGCAGCTTGGCGCGGACAGTATCTAGTGGCTACACCTTC.

The chain couples TRBV14 to TRBJ1-2, with TRBD1 identical over 10 bases. V lost 4 bases to trimming and J lost 7 bases; unmatched junction nucleotides: 9. Germline CDR1 reads SGHDN; CDR2 reads FVKESK. The CDR3 totals 15 residues. As DNA, the CDR3 is TGTGCCAGCAGCCGAACCGGGACAGGGGTTTCTGGCTACACCTTC. Amino acid sequence: CASSRTGTGVSGYTF. Based on the CDR3 plus reference TRBV14 and TRBJ1-2, the full variable domain is EAGVTQFPSHSVIEKGQTVTLRCDPISGHDNLYWYRRVMGKEIKFLLHFVKESKQDESGMPNNRFLAERTGGTYSTLKVQPAELEDSGVYFCASSRTGTGVSGYTFGSGTRLTVV.

V is TRBV5-4 and J is TRBJ2-7; 12 nucleotides match TRBD2. Per germline, CDR1 SGHNT and CDR2 YYREEE (reference sequence). V shed 1 base and J 7 bases; nucleotides not matched to a gene: 6. The CDR3 runs to 15 residues. CDR3 DNA: TGTGCCAGCAGCTTGCCACTAGCGGGAGGTGGTGAGCAGTACTTC. This gives the protein CASSLPLAGGGEQYF.

This rearrangement joins TRBV10-3 to TRBJ2-6; no reliable D call. V was clipped by 4 bases and J by 0 bases, with 4 bases between them. The CDR3 covers 14 residues. Germline lookup yields CDR1 ENHRY and CDR2 SYGVKD. For the CDR3, the DNA is TGTGCCATCAGTGGGAGCTCTGGGGCCAACGTCCTGACTTTC. This sequence encodes CAISGSSGANVLTF.

The rearrangement links TRBV19 to TRBJ2-7; 9 nucleotides align to TRBD1. From germline, CDR1 is LNHDA and CDR2 SQIVND (reference sequence). J gave up 3 bases and V 5 bases, and 8 bases lay outside the gene matches. The CDR3 covers 15 residues. Here the CDR3 reads CASSPNRGRGYEQYF. In DNA form, the CDR3 reads TGTGCCAGTAGTCCGAACAGGGGGCGCGGCTACGAGCAGTACTTC.

The chain combines TRBV28 with TRBJ2-7; 9 nucleotides agree with TRBD1. Germline V gene data show CDR1 as MDHEN and CDR2 as SYDVKM. The CDR3 runs to 14 residues. V was pared by 6 bases and J by 6 bases, with 9 bases of the junction left unmatched. The CDR3 nucleotides read TGTGCCAGCAGGGCGGGACAGGGCGGGTTCGAGCAGTACTTC. Translation: CASRAGQGGFEQYF.

The V and J genes are TRBV19 and TRBJ1-2; D is unclear. The CDR3 extends over 17 amino acids. Trimming removed 3 bases at V and 8 bases at J, with 25 bases between. CDR1 LNHDA and CDR2 SQIVND come from the germline V gene (reference sequence). CDR3 nucleotides: TGTGCCAGTAGTATGGGAACACGTCCGAGCCAGGACGGCGGCTACACCTTC. Encoded protein: CASSMGTRPSQDGGYTF. Drawing the rest from reference TRBV19 and TRBJ1-2, the complete variable domain is DGGITQSPKYLFRKEGQNVTLSCEQNLNHDAMYWYRQDPGQGLRLIYYSQIVNDFQKGDIAEGYSVSREKKESFPLTVTSAQKNPTAFYLCASSMGTRPSQDGGYTFGSGTRLTVV.

V gene TRBV18 combines with J gene TRBJ2-2, with a possible D match to TRBD2 (5 bases). Trimming left V 0 bases short and J 1 base short, with 9 bases between. Germline CDR1 and CDR2: KGHSH and LQKENI. The CDR3 has 16 residues. CDR3 bases: TGTGCCAGCTCACCACCGGGCGGGTGGAACACCGGGGAGCTGTTTTTT. Amino acids: CASSPPGGWNTGELFF.

On this clone: Mismatch with germline at one junction end may stem from a read error. The J gene is TRBJ2-7, the V gene TRBV5-4; the match to TRBD2 covers 8 bases. Germline-derived CDR1 and CDR2 are SGHNT and YYREEE (reference sequence). The CDR3 loop spans 15 amino acids. The CDR3 protein is CASTLGLGVTYEQYF. As DNA, the CDR3 is TGTGCCAGCACCTTGGGACTAGGCGTGACCTACGAGCAGTACTTC.

The V and J genes are TRBV11-2 and TRBJ2-5; perhaps TRBD1 as D (6 bases). The germline V and J ends were trimmed by 4 bases and 0 bases, with 9 bases remaining between them. This CDR3 has 14 amino acids. Germline CDR1 reads SGHAT; CDR2 reads FQNNGV. The CDR3 loop is CASSSQGNQETQYF. Written as DNA, the CDR3 is TGTGCCAGCAGCTCCCAGGGGAACCAAGAGACCCAGTACTTC.

V usage is TRBV6-1 and J usage is TRBJ1-1, with D uncertain. The germline V and J ends were trimmed by 6 bases and 4 bases, with 9 bases remaining between them. This CDR3 has 12 residues. Per the germline V gene, CDR1 is MNHNS and CDR2 is SASEGT. The DNA of the CDR3 is TGTGCCAGCAGCAATCGGCTCACTGAAGCTTTCTTT. Its protein is CASSNRLTEAFF.

This clone was seen more than once but under ten times. The chain employs TRBV20-1 and TRBJ1-1; a weak D match, TRBD1 (5 bases). This CDR3 spans 11 amino acids. Germline CDR1 DFQATT, CDR2 SNEGSKA (reference sequence). Trimming left V 6 bases short and J 13 bases short, with 18 bases between. The CDR3 nucleotides are TGCAGTGCCCCCCGGGGGAGGACACTTTTCTTT. It codes for CSAPRGRTLFF.

This chain uses TRBV9 with TRBJ2-5, with 12 bases that match TRBD2. The CDR3 covers 14 residues. The germline V gene has CDR1 SGDLS and CDR2 YYNGEE. The V and J ends lost 3 bases and 5 bases, in that order; junction bases with no gene match: 2. In DNA, the CDR3 is TGTGCCAGCAGCGCCGGGACTAGCGGGGAGACCCAGTACTTC. It translates to CASSAGTSGETQYF.